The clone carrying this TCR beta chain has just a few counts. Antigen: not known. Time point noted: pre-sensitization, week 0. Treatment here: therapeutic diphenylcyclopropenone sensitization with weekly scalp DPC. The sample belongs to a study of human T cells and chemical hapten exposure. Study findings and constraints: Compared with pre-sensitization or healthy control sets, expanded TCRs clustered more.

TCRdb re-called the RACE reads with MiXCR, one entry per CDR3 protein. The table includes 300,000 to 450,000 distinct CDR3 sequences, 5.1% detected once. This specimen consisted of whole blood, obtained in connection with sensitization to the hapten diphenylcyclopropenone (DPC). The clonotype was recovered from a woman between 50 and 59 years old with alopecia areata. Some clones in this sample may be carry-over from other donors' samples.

In DNA, the CDR3 is TGTGCCAGCAGTTACGGGACAGAAAGGAATTCACCCCTCCACTTT. Translating it yields CASSYGTERNSPLHF. The rearrangement joins TRBV6-5 to TRBJ1-6; the match to TRBD1 covers 7 bases. In germline, CDR1 is MNHEY, CDR2 SVGAGI. The CDR3 has 15 amino acids. V lost 2 bases and J lost 7; bases outside the gene matches: 5.